The T cell receptor beta chain under discussion was sequenced for a study of T cell responses to AZD1222 COVID-19 vaccine. Background on the study: Pooled in the analysis were second doses at about 4 or about 12 weeks.

As concerns this clone: Its antigen is unidentified.

Points from the study as a whole: Vaccination with two AZD1222 doses was followed by a rise in Spike-specific TCR breadth and depth. A mostly white British donor set with more females was recruited, and clonal diversity was possibly underestimated. Close to half of spike-specific TCRs reportedly recognize unmutated variant regions.

Method: immunoSEQ multiplex PCR; TCRdb's copy keeps in-frame clones and lacks some. The sample records 160,000 or so clones, 85% to 95% being singletons. Germline CDR1 and CDR2: MNHNS and SASEGT. V shed 4 bases and J 5 bases; nucleotides not matched to a gene: 12. CDR3 length equals 16 residues. The receptor's source is an adult in good health. This sample comprised peripheral blood, obtained on day 0 of AZD1222 vaccination. The rearrangement uses TRBV6-1 and TRBJ2-7; TRBD1 agrees at 9 bases. DNA for the CDR3: TGTGCCAGCAGTGTGGGAGGTCACAGGGGGCAACACGAGCAGTACTTC. Translation: CASSVGGHRGQHEQYF.